The 27 T cell receptor beta chains reported below all come from one sample, sequenced in a study of blood T cell repertoires in COVID-19. The protocol was immunoSEQ multiplex PCR, while the TCRdb copy is restricted to in-frame clones and leaves out a portion. The sample holds fewer than 300,000 clones, roughly nine tenths seen once. The source material was peripheral blood. The receptors stem from a woman younger than 45 with COVID-19, enrolled during active disease.

This clone has just a few counts. V gene TRBV6-5 combines with J gene TRBJ2-1; D may be TRBD2 (5 bases). Germline V gene lookup returns CDR1 MNHEY and CDR2 SVGAGI. V lost 6 bases, J lost 4 bases, and 13 bases lay in between. CDR3 size: 14 residues. CDR3: CASRGRDQYNEQFF. CDR3 sequence (DNA): TGTGCCAGCAGAGGCCGGGATCAATACAATGAGCAGTTCTTC.

The chain recombines TRBV5-1 with TRBJ2-3, with D possibly matching TRBD1 (6 bases). The CDR3 runs 13 residues. Germline V gene sequence: CDR1 SGHRS, CDR2 YFSETQ. V shed 3 bases and J shed 6 bases, with 11 bases lying between them. CDR3 nucleotide sequence: TGCGCCAGCAGCTGGTCCGACAGGGATACGCAGTATTTT. Its protein is CASSWSDRDTQYF. The full variable domain, completed using reference TRBV5-1 and TRBJ2-3, is KAGVTQTPRYLIKTRGQQVTLSCSPISGHRSVSWYQQTPGQGLQFLFEYFSETQRNKGNFPGRFSGRQFSNSRSEMNVSTLELGDSALYLCASSWSDRDTQYFGPGTRLTVL.

This chain links TRBV5-4 with TRBJ1-1; 10 bases match TRBD1. After removal of 2 bases from V and 5 bases from J, the junction contained 9 bases not matched to a gene. Germline loops: CDR1 SGHNT, CDR2 YYREEE (reference sequence). The CDR3 runs 16 residues. The CDR3 spells CASSFPDRGRDTEAFF. DNA of the CDR3: TGTGCCAGCAGCTTCCCCGACAGGGGGCGCGATACTGAAGCTTTCTTT. The entire variable domain, with the rest obtained from reference TRBV5-4 and TRBJ1-1, is as follows: ETGVTQSPTHLIKTRGQQVTLRCSSQSGHNTVSWYQQALGQGPQFIFQYYREEENGRGNFPPRFSGLQFPNYSSELNVNALELDDSALYLCASSFPDRGRDTEAFFGQGTRLTVV.

The chain has TRBV30 and TRBJ1-2, with TRBD1 matching over 7 bases. J gave up 6 bases and V 3 bases, and 19 bases lay outside the gene matches. The germline V gene has CDR1 GTSNPN and CDR2 SVGIG (reference sequence). There are 17 residues in the CDR3. As DNA, the CDR3 is TGTGCCTGGAGGGCAAGGGGTCGACAGGGAAAGGCTGATGGCTACACCTTC. Translated, it gives CAWRARGRQGKADGYTF.

The CDR3 loop reads CASITGGADRELSGNTIYF. The CDR3, as DNA: TGTGCCAGTATCACCGGAGGTGCGGACCGAGAACTCTCTGGAAACACCATATATTTT. This chain connects TRBV19 to TRBJ1-3; no reliable D call. This CDR3 spans 19 amino acids. The ends were cut back, 7 bases at V and 0 bases at J, with 25 bases in the middle. CDR1 and CDR2 (germline): LNHDA, SQIVND (reference sequence). The variable domain in full, completed from reference TRBV19 and TRBJ1-3, reads DGGITQSPKYLFRKEGQNVTLSCEQNLNHDAMYWYRQDPGQGLRLIYYSQIVNDFQKGDIAEGYSVSREKKESFPLTVTSAQKNPTAFYLCASITGGADRELSGNTIYFGEGSWLTVV.

This clone occurred once. The V call is TRBV5-1, the J call TRBJ2-1; D not certain. This CDR3 region has 16 residues. V was shortened by 0 bases and J by 0 bases, with 10 bases between the two germline ends. Germline V gene data show CDR1 as SGHRS and CDR2 as YFSETQ. The CDR3 coding sequence is TGCGCCAGCAGCTTGGATGTGCTAAGCTCCTACAATGAGCAGTTCTTC. Translated: CASSLDVLSSYNEQFF.

The chain carries TRBV5-1 and TRBJ1-1; D might be TRBD1 (6 bases). The CDR3 covers 17 residues. The germline gives CDR1 SGHRS, CDR2 YFSETQ. Trimming shortened V by 2 bases and J by 1 base, and 18 bases separated the two germline ends. CDR3 coding DNA: TGCGCCAGCAGCTTCGGACAGTCTGGGAGTGGGAACACTGAAGCTTTCTTT. This translates into CASSFGQSGSGNTEAFF.

This clone came up once. This rearrangement joins TRBV13 to TRBJ1-1; 10 bases map to TRBD1. V lost 4 bases, J lost 4 bases, and 9 bases stayed unmatched. Looked up from germline, CDR1 is PRHDT and CDR2 is FYEKMQ (reference sequence). This CDR3 is built from 16 residues. The CDR3 reads CASSSGTGEESTEAFF. For the CDR3, the DNA is TGTGCCAGCAGCTCGGGGACAGGGGAGGAGAGCACTGAAGCTTTCTTT.

The genes are TRBV5-1 and TRBJ1-2; D might be TRBD1 (6 bases). The V and J ends lost 0 bases and 8 bases respectively, with 17 bases between them. Per germline, CDR1 SGHRS and CDR2 YFSETQ. The CDR3 contains 15 residues. The CDR3 protein is CASSLGDTNGGGYTF. The CDR3 DNA follows: TGCGCCAGCAGCTTGGGGGACACGAACGGAGGCGGCTACACCTTC.

The genes are TRBV2 and TRBJ1-6; a weak D match, TRBD1 (6 bases). Trimming shortened V by 5 bases and J by 7 bases, and 15 bases separated the two germline ends. The CDR3 sequence is 15 residues long. Germline V gene sequence: CDR1 SNHLY, CDR2 FYNNEI. CDR3 sequence reads: CASSPSPGQNSPLHF. The CDR3 coding sequence is TGTGCCAGCAGTCCCTCTCCCGGACAGAATTCACCCCTCCACTTT.

This chain uses TRBV7-2 with TRBJ2-7, with a tentative D call TRBD2 (7 bases). From germline, CDR1 is SGHTA and CDR2 FQGNSA. This CDR3 is 17 amino acids long. With 7 bases removed from V and 0 bases from J, the gap between germline ends came to 22 bases. The CDR3 reads CASTPRGAGASSYEQYF. For the CDR3, the DNA is TGTGCCAGCACCCCCCGGGGGGCAGGGGCCTCCTCCTACGAGCAGTACTTC.

This clone has only a few counts. This chain joins TRBV18 and TRBJ2-1; TRBD1 agrees at 9 bases. Germline V gene data show CDR1 as KGHSH and CDR2 as LQKENI. The CDR3 has 15 residues. With V trimmed by 0 bases and J by 6 bases, 3 bases remained unmatched. DNA of the CDR3: TGTGCCAGCTCACCACCGGAGACAGGGGGCAATGAGCAGTTCTTC. Residues: CASSPPETGGNEQFF.

The genes are TRBV28 and TRBJ1-3, with D unclear. CDR1 is MDHEN, CDR2 SYDVKM, per germline. The V end lost 6 bases, the J end lost 4 bases, and 13 bases lay between the germline ends. The CDR3 extends over 14 amino acids. The CDR3 coding sequence is TGTGCCAGCAGGGCAAGGGAGGGCGGAAACACCATATATTTT. Its translation: CASRAREGGNTIYF. The entire variable domain, with the rest obtained from reference TRBV28 and TRBJ1-3, is as follows: DVKVTQSSRYLVKRTGEKVFLECVQDMDHENMFWYRQDPGLGLRLIYFSYDVKMKEKGDIPEGYSVSREKKERFSLILESASTNQTSMYLCASRAREGGNTIYFGEGSWLTVV.

This clone was seen only once. J is TRBJ2-1 and V is TRBV29-1; TRBD1 matches 9 bases. The CDR3 consists of 13 residues. Germline trimming cut 5 bases from V and 7 bases from J; bases unmatched to any gene: 6. CDR1 and CDR2 (germline): SQVTM, ANQGSEA. The CDR3 DNA reads as TGCAGCGTTCCACAGGGGGCGTTGAATGAGCAGTTCTTC. Translation gives CSVPQGALNEQFF.

The V call is TRBV6-6, the J call TRBJ2-7, with TRBD1 matching over 10 bases. With V trimmed by 6 bases and J by 3 bases, 2 bases remained unmatched. Germline loops: CDR1 MNHNY, CDR2 SVGAGI (reference sequence). This CDR3 has 13 amino acids. The CDR3 region has the DNA TGTGCCAGCAGGGGACAGGGGATCTACGAGCAGTACTTC. Its protein is CASRGQGIYEQYF.

The genes are TRBV5-1 and TRBJ1-2, with a tentative D call TRBD1 (6 bases). Germline-derived CDR1 and CDR2 are SGHRS and YFSETQ. V dropped 5 bases and J dropped 5 bases, with 22 bases sitting between them. This CDR3 region has 16 residues. CDR3: CASRFTPFGGSYGYTF. In nucleotides, the CDR3 is TGCGCCAGCAGGTTCACACCCTTTGGGGGCTCATATGGCTACACCTTC.

This chain joins TRBV20-1 and TRBJ1-1; D may be TRBD1 (6 bases). This CDR3 is 11 amino acids long. Per germline, CDR1 DFQATT and CDR2 SNEGSKA (reference sequence). V was trimmed by 0 bases and J by 8 bases, leaving 7 bases between them. The CDR3 region is CSAREDSEAFF. CDR3 DNA sequence: TGCAGTGCTAGAGAGGACAGCGAAGCTTTCTTT.

The chain combines TRBV2 with TRBJ2-6; 8 bases are shared with TRBD1. V lost 4 bases, J lost 0 bases, and 5 bases stayed unmatched. Germline CDR1 reads SNHLY; CDR2 reads FYNNEI. CDR3 length: 17 amino acids. CDR3 sequence (DNA): TGTGCCAGCAGTGCGGACAGGGTCAGCTCTGGGGCCAACGTCCTGACTTTC. Amino acids: CASSADRVSSGANVLTF.

The chain couples TRBV19 to TRBJ1-5; tentatively, D is TRBD1 (6 bases). Trimming stripped 3 bases from V and 4 bases from J, with 13 bases between. This CDR3 has 15 residues. Germline V gene data show CDR1 as LNHDA and CDR2 as SQIVND (reference sequence). The CDR3 region is CASSIRGAWNQPQHF. The DNA for the CDR3 is TGTGCCAGTAGTATTCGGGGGGCTTGGAATCAGCCCCAGCATTTT. The full variable domain, with the rest looked up from reference TRBV19 and TRBJ1-5, is DGGITQSPKYLFRKEGQNVTLSCEQNLNHDAMYWYRQDPGQGLRLIYYSQIVNDFQKGDIAEGYSVSREKKESFPLTVTSAQKNPTAFYLCASSIRGAWNQPQHFGDGTRLSIL.

This clone has a single count. The gene calls are TRBV19 and TRBJ2-3; TRBD2 matches at 9 bases. Germline loops: CDR1 LNHDA, CDR2 SQIVND (reference sequence). The trim removed 4 bases at V and 6 bases at J, leaving 5 bases unmatched. CDR3 length equals 14 residues. The CDR3 DNA sequence: TGTGCCAGTAGTAGGCGGGGGGGCGAGGATACGCAGTATTTT. This gives the protein CASSRRGGEDTQYF.

The chain recombines TRBV27 with TRBJ1-2; D remains unclear. Germline CDR1 and CDR2: MNHEY and SMNVEV (reference sequence). The V and J ends lost 2 bases and 2 bases respectively, with 9 bases between them. This CDR3 spans 14 amino acids. The CDR3 region has the DNA TGTGCCAGCAGTTTAGGGCGATTCAACTATGGCTACACCTTC. Its translation is CASSLGRFNYGYTF.

This sequence joins TRBV5-6 and TRBJ1-2; no firm D call. In germline, CDR1 is SGHDT, CDR2 YYEEEE. The V end was cut by 3 bases, the J end by 8 bases, with 26 bases between. CDR3 size: 17 residues. The CDR3 coding sequence is TGTGCCAGCAGCTCCCCCGACCTGGCACTCGGGGTGTGGGGCTACACCTTC. Encoded protein: CASSSPDLALGVWGYTF.

The chain joins TRBV27 to TRBJ2-1, with a weak D call TRBD2 (7 bases). V was cut by 5 bases and J by 5 bases, with 22 bases left in between. Germline CDR1 is MNHEY and CDR2 is SMNVEV (reference sequence). The CDR3 contains 17 residues. This CDR3 reads CASSPIAAGDTDNEQFF. In DNA form, the CDR3 reads TGTGCCAGCAGTCCCATCGCCGCGGGGGACACTGACAATGAGCAGTTCTTC.

This clone is a singleton in its sample. The chain carries TRBV20-1 and TRBJ2-7, with TRBD1 matching 9 bases. After removal of 2 bases from V and 9 bases from J, the junction contained 2 bases not matched to a gene. Germline V gene data show CDR1 as DFQATT and CDR2 as SNEGSKA (reference sequence). CDR3 length: 11 residues. CDR3 in DNA: TGCAGTGCTAGACGGGACAGGGCGCAGTACTTC. Protein: CSARRDRAQYF.

The chain couples TRBV12-3 or TRBV12-4 to TRBJ1-1; TRBD1 matches at 7 bases. V shed 7 bases, J shed 4 bases, and the junction held 6 bases outside the gene matches. The CDR3 length is 13 residues. The CDR3 region has the DNA TGTGCCAGCAACGCGGGACAGACCACTGAAGCTTTCTTT. Translation gives CASNAGQTTEAFF.

Concerning this clone itself: The same CDR3 also results from other DNA sequences found in this sample. J is TRBJ1-1 and V is TRBV5-1; 7 nucleotides align to TRBD1. V dropped 2 bases and J dropped 5; count of bases not matched to a gene: 6. The germline CDR1 and CDR2 sequences are SGHRS and YFSETQ. The CDR3 is 14 amino acids. CDR3 region: CASSLEGARTEAFF. CDR3 in DNA: TGCGCCAGCAGCTTAGAGGGGGCGCGGACTGAAGCTTTCTTT.

The chain recombines TRBV30 with TRBJ1-4; TRBD1 agrees at 7 bases. CDR1 and CDR2 from the germline V gene are GTSNPN and SVGIG (reference sequence). The CDR3 contains 14 residues. V trimming: 8 bases; J trimming: 6 bases; junction bases outside the gene matches: 12. The DNA of the CDR3 is TGTGCCGGGGGAGACGGGACAGCTTATGAAAAACTGTTTTTT. This gives the protein CAGGDGTAYEKLFF.